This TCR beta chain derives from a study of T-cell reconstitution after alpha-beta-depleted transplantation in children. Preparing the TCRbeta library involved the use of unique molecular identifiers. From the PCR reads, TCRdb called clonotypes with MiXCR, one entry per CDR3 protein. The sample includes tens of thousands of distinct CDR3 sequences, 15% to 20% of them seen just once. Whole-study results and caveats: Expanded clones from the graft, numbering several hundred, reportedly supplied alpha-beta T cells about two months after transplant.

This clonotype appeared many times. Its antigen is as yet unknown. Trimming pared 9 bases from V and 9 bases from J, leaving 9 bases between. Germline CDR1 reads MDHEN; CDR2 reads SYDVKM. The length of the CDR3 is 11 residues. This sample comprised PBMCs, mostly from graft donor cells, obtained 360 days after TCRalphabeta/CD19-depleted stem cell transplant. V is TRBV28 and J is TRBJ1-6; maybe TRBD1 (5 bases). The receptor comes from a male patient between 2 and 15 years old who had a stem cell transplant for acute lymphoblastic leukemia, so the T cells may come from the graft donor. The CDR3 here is CASGGGSPLHF. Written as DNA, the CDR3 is TGTGCCAGTGGGGGGGGTTCACCCCTCCACTTT.